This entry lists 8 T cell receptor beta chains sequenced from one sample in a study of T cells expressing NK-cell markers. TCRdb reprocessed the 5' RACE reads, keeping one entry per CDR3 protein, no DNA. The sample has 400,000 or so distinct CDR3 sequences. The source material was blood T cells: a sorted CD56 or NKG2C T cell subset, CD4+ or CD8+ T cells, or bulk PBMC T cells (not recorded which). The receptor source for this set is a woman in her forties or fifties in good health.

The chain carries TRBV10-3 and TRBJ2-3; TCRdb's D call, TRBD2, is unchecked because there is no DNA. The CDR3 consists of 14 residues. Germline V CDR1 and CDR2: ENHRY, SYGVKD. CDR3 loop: CATVEGAGTDTQYF.

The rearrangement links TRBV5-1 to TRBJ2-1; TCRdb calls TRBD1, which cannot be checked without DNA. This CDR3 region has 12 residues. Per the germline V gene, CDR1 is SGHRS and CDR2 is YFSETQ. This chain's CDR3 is CASSFDRAEQFF.

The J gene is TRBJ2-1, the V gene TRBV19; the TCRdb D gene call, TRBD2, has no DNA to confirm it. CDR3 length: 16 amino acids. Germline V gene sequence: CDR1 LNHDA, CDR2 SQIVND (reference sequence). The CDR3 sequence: CASSRGAVAGGFEQFF.

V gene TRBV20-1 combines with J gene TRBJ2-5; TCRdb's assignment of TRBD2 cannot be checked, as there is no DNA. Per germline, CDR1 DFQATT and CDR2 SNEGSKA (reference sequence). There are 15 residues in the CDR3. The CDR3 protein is CSVQGLAGVRETQYF.

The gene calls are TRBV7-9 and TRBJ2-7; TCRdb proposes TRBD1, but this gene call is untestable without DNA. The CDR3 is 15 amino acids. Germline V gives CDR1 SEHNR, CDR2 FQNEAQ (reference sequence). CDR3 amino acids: CASSPGGTVSYEQYF.

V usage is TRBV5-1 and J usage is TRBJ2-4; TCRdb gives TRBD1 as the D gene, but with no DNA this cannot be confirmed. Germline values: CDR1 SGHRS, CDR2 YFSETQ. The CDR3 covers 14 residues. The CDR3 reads CASSQGSAKNIQYF.

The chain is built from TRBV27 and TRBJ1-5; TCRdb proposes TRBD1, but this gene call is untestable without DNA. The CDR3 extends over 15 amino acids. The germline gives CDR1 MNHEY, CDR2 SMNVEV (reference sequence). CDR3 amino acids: CASSLSNPSDQPQHF.

CDR3 sequence: CATKFRTETDTQYF. The chain is built from TRBV24-1 and TRBJ2-3. This CDR3 is built from 14 residues. Germline CDR1 is KGHDR and CDR2 is SFDVKD.